One sample yielded the 21 T cell receptor beta chains listed below, sequenced in a study of T cell changes during pregnancy in multiple sclerosis (dated by TCRdb to about 2019). The library was obtained by the immunoSEQ multiplex PCR assay. The immuneACCESS repertoire file appears here via TCRdb, limited to in-frame rearrangements. These files lack a portion of the clones; in checked studies, under half of the deficit traces to unresolved V genes, and the cause of the others is not known. Recorded for this sample are about 40,000 clones; approximately 94% of them occurred a single time. Over 1.5% of the sample comes from the top ten. The sample consisted of peripheral blood, taken in the third trimester of pregnancy. The source is a female donor with multiple sclerosis, enrolled in a pregnancy study.

The chain combines TRBV6-1 with TRBJ1-2; a weak D match, TRBD1 (6 bases). V was cut by 6 bases and J by 5 bases, with 13 bases left in between. CDR1 and CDR2 (germline): MNHNS, SASEGT. The CDR3 is 13 residues long. CDR3 nucleotides: TGTGCCAGCAGGGTGGACAGCTCGTATGGCTACACCTTC. Its translation is CASRVDSSYGYTF.

The chain combines TRBV6-1 with TRBJ2-3, with TRBD1 as a possible D gene (5 bases). The germline V and J ends were trimmed by 4 bases and 1 base, with 18 bases remaining between them. Looked up from germline, CDR1 is MNHNS and CDR2 is SASEGT. This CDR3 is built from 17 residues. The CDR3 DNA reads as TGTGCCAGCAGTGCAGGGAAGGTGTCAGGTGGCACAGATACGCAGTATTTT. Protein sequence: CASSAGKVSGGTDTQYF.

This rearrangement joins TRBV11-3 to TRBJ2-1, with 10 positions matching TRBD2. This CDR3 has 17 amino acids. J gave up 7 bases and V 1 base, and 10 bases lay outside the gene matches. Per the germline V gene, CDR1 is SGHNT and CDR2 is YENEEA. Written as DNA, the CDR3 is TGTGCCAGCAGCTTAGGTCGGCTAGCGGGAGAGGGGAATGAGCAGTTCTTC. Amino acid sequence: CASSLGRLAGEGNEQFF.

This clone was counted only a few times. Other DNA sequences in this sample translate to the same CDR3. The J gene is TRBJ2-2, the V gene TRBV30, with 11 bases fitting TRBD2. Germline V gene lookup returns CDR1 GTSNPN and CDR2 SVGIG (reference sequence). The V and J ends lost 0 bases and 3 bases, in that order; junction bases with no gene match: 0. This CDR3 comprises 15 residues. CDR3 sequence reads: CAWSVLAGDTGELFF. The CDR3 coding sequence is TGTGCCTGGAGTGTACTAGCGGGAGACACCGGGGAGCTGTTTTTT.

This clone has just a few counts. The chain employs TRBV19 and TRBJ2-7, with 7 positions matching TRBD2. Germline-derived CDR1 and CDR2 are LNHDA and SQIVND (reference sequence). With 3 bases clipped from V and 5 bases from J, the junction kept 4 bases outside the gene matches. This CDR3 comprises 13 residues. In DNA form, the CDR3 reads TGTGCCAGTAGTATGGGCGGGAGAAACGAGCAGTACTTC. It codes for CASSMGGRNEQYF.

This clone has a single count. The chain employs TRBV19 and TRBJ2-7, with 11 bases fitting TRBD1. The CDR3 consists of 15 residues. V was pared by 5 bases and J by 3 bases, with 6 bases of the junction left unmatched. Germline values: CDR1 LNHDA, CDR2 SQIVND (reference sequence). The CDR3, as DNA: TGTGCCAGTAGTGCCCCCGGGACAGGGGGCTACGAGCAGTACTTC. Translating it yields CASSAPGTGGYEQYF.

This clone appeared a single time. This chain links TRBV15 with TRBJ1-2; 8 bases fit TRBD1. The V and J ends lost 8 bases and 3 bases, in that order; junction bases with no gene match: 11. Per the germline V gene, CDR1 is LNHNV and CDR2 is YYDKDF (reference sequence). This CDR3 spans 15 amino acids. DNA for the CDR3: TGTGCCACCGCCATCGGACAGGGTCGAGACTATGGCTACACCTTC. Translation gives CATAIGQGRDYGYTF.

The rearrangement joins TRBV21-1 to TRBJ2-1; the DNA was not compared with TRBD1, the D call given in the table. TRBV21-1 is noted as a pseudogene. The CDR3 has 15 amino acids. CDR3 in amino acids: CASSNYRDAYNEQFF. CDR3 bases: TGTGCCAGCAGCAACTACAGGGACGCCTACAATGAGCAGTTCTTC.

J is TRBJ2-7 and V is TRBV28, with 10 bases identical to TRBD1. V lost 7 bases to trimming and J lost 4 bases; unmatched junction nucleotides: 4. Germline loops: CDR1 MDHEN, CDR2 SYDVKM. The CDR3 has 13 amino acids. The CDR3 is CASTGQGGYEQYF. Written as DNA, the CDR3 is TGTGCCAGCACCGGACAGGGGGGTTACGAGCAGTACTTC.

Notes on this clone: Because the CDR3 is missing its conserved closing phenylalanine or tryptophan, this is likely a read error. The chain uses TRBV9 and TRBJ1-2; D not resolved. The CDR3 spans 17 residues. The germline gives CDR1 SGDLS, CDR2 YYNGEE. V lost 3 bases and J 0 bases, leaving 18 bases between the germline ends. Written as DNA, the CDR3 is TGTGCCAGCAGCGAGGAACCCGGGATACCTTCTAACTATGGCTACACCCTC. Its protein is CASSEEPGIPSNYGYTL.

The rearrangement links TRBV7-2 to TRBJ2-3, with 8 bases aligning to TRBD2. CDR1 is SGHTA, CDR2 FQGNSA, per germline. This CDR3 comprises 16 residues. With V trimmed by 9 bases and J by 4 bases, 15 bases remained unmatched. CDR3 coding DNA: TGTGCCAGTCCGGCCGGGGCGGGAGGAGCGGCAGATACGCAGTATTTT. It codes for CASPAGAGGAADTQYF.

By sample share, this clone is medium-sized. The V gene is TRBV4-3, the J gene TRBJ2-7; 8 nucleotides align to TRBD1. Germline V gene data show CDR1 as LGHNA and CDR2 as YSLEER. With V trimmed by 0 bases and J by 4 bases, 8 bases remained unmatched. The CDR3 loop spans 16 amino acids. CDR3 residues: CASSQDEGTGGYEQYF. The CDR3 DNA is TGCGCCAGCAGCCAAGATGAGGGGACAGGAGGATACGAGCAGTACTTC.

V is TRBV6-1 and J is TRBJ1-1, with D perhaps TRBD1 (6 bases). This CDR3 is 14 amino acids long. The V gene lost 8 bases and the J gene lost 4 bases, with 17 bases spanning the gap. Germline CDR1 and CDR2: MNHNS and SASEGT. The CDR3 nucleotides read TGTGCCAGCCCCATGTCGGGACAAGGCACTGAAGCTTTCTTT. Translating gives CASPMSGQGTEAFF.

The chain recombines TRBV27 with TRBJ1-2; 7 bases align to TRBD1. Germline loops: CDR1 MNHEY, CDR2 SMNVEV (reference sequence). The CDR3 has 13 amino acids. With 4 bases clipped from V and 5 bases from J, the junction kept 4 bases outside the gene matches. CDR3 nucleotides: TGTGCCAGCAGTTCCCGGGACAGTTATGGCTACACCTTC. The encoded protein is CASSSRDSYGYTF.

In its sample, this clone was seen once. The chain uses TRBV5-1 and TRBJ1-6, with a possible D match to TRBD1 (5 bases). The ends were cut back, 0 bases at V and 0 bases at J, with 7 bases in the middle. The CDR3 runs to 16 residues. Germline V lookup: CDR1 SGHRS, CDR2 YFSETQ. The CDR3 loop is CASSLAGGSYNSPLHF. The CDR3 DNA is TGCGCCAGCAGCTTGGCCGGGGGCTCCTATAATTCACCCCTCCACTTT.

The chain carries TRBV30 and TRBJ2-5; the match to TRBD2 covers 14 bases. CDR3 length equals 16 residues. The germline CDR1 and CDR2 sequences are GTSNPN and SVGIG (reference sequence). The J segment lost 5 bases and the V segment lost 4 bases, leaving 9 bases of the junction unmatched. CDR3 DNA: TGTGCCTGGACCCTGACTAGCGGGGGGGCGTGGGAGACCCAGTACTTC. Translating gives CAWTLTSGGAWETQYF.

The chain links TRBV5-6 to TRBJ1-6; weak D call: TRBD1 (5 bases). Germline CDR1 is SGHDT and CDR2 is YYEEEE. This CDR3 has 16 residues. Between the trimmed V and J ends, which lost 3 bases and 0 bases, there was a span of 10 bases. DNA of the CDR3: TGTGCCAGCAGCTACGACAGAAGCTCCTATAATTCACCCCTCCACTTT. It encodes CASSYDRSSYNSPLHF.

V usage is TRBV6-1 and J usage is TRBJ1-1; maybe TRBD1 (5 bases). The CDR3 runs to 14 residues. Germline V lookup: CDR1 MNHNS, CDR2 SASEGT. Trimming removed 2 bases from V and 7 bases from J, with 14 bases in between. In DNA form, the CDR3 reads TGTGCCAGCAGTGAAATAGGCAGGGTGGTTGAAGCTTTCTTT. It yields the protein CASSEIGRVVEAFF.

CDR3 in DNA: TGTGCCAGCAGTTTCAGGACAGGGAGGTTTTCTGGCTACACCTTC. This translates into CASSFRTGRFSGYTF. V and J are TRBV28 and TRBJ1-2, with TRBD1 matching over 8 bases. Germline CDR1 reads MDHEN; CDR2 reads SYDVKM. The CDR3 runs to 15 residues. V lost 3 bases and J lost 7; bases outside the gene matches: 10.

The CDR3 loop is CASSQWPGDRAYEQYF. CDR3 nucleotide sequence: TGTGCCAGCAGCCAATGGCCCGGTGACAGGGCCTACGAGCAGTACTTC. V usage is TRBV14 and J usage is TRBJ2-7; 7 bases fit TRBD1. Germline V gene data show CDR1 as SGHDN and CDR2 as FVKESK. The CDR3 consists of 16 residues. V shed 2 bases and J 2 bases; nucleotides not matched to a gene: 9.

The V gene is TRBV27, the J gene TRBJ1-2; tentatively, D is TRBD1 (6 bases). The germline V and J ends were trimmed by 3 bases and 5 bases, with 16 bases remaining between them. Germline V gene lookup returns CDR1 MNHEY and CDR2 SMNVEV (reference sequence). The CDR3 contains 15 residues. The CDR3 is CASSFNQGTPYGYTF. Written as DNA, the CDR3 is TGTGCCAGCAGTTTCAACCAGGGGACGCCATATGGCTACACCTTC.